This T cell receptor beta chain was sequenced during a study of blood T cells in healthy people across ages. V was clipped by 4 bases and J by 5 bases, with 20 bases between them. The CDR3 covers 17 residues. From germline, CDR1 is SGHTA and CDR2 FQGTGA. Of note for this clonotype: Its antigen is still unknown.

Primed by a sample-barcoded 5' primer and a J-beta primer mix, a second PCR proceeded for roughly 7 to 12 cycles. From each sample, at least 2.5 million paired-end reads containing CDR3 were obtained. TCRdb used MiXCR to reprocess the 5' RACE reads, holding one entry per CDR3 protein. This table holds approximately 490,000 distinct CDR3 sequences, under 30% found once. General study findings and limits: Because sorting was not performed, PBMCs prevented conclusive naive versus antigen-experienced comparison.

These data were also filed under a second study, of T cells of mothers and their children. From that study: Each donor was one of three healthy Caucasian mothers or one of their six children.

Sample: blood. This chain joins TRBV7-3 and TRBJ2-2, with D maybe TRBD2 (5 bases). The TCR comes from a boy younger than 18 in good health. DNA of the CDR3: TGTGCCAGCAGCTCCCTCCCGAGACTACAAGAGACCGGGGAGCTGTTTTTT. This codes for CASSSLPRLQETGELFF.